This T cell receptor (beta chain) emerged from a study of blood T cell repertoires in COVID-19. The overall study: In each case, the material was cDNA or gDNA derived from T cells, B-cell-depleted T cells, or PBMCs.

Per germline, CDR1 LGHDT and CDR2 YNNKEL (reference sequence). The V gene lost 5 bases and the J gene lost 4 bases, with 14 bases spanning the gap. The CDR3 sequence is 14 residues long. In the original processing: Estimates of nucleated cell counts were drawn from the amplification of reference gene primers. Repertoires were generated with immunoSEQ multiplex PCR, while TCRdb's copy carries only in-frame clones and drops some. V and J calls and clone size are given by that table; D and trimming were obtained from the DNA. Of roughly 200,000 clones in the sample, around four fifths were seen once. Patients of the Seattle cohort, enrolled during active infection, were followed longitudinally.

Sequencing used peripheral blood. This clonotype originated in a woman of 80 years or more with COVID-19, enrolled during active disease. The gene calls are TRBV3-1 (or the pseudogene TRBV3-2) and TRBJ1-1, with D possibly matching TRBD1 (5 bases). CDR3 nucleotide sequence: TGTGCCAGCAGCAAAGGCGGGGGGATCACTGAAGCTTTCTTT. Translating it yields CASSKGGGITEAFF.